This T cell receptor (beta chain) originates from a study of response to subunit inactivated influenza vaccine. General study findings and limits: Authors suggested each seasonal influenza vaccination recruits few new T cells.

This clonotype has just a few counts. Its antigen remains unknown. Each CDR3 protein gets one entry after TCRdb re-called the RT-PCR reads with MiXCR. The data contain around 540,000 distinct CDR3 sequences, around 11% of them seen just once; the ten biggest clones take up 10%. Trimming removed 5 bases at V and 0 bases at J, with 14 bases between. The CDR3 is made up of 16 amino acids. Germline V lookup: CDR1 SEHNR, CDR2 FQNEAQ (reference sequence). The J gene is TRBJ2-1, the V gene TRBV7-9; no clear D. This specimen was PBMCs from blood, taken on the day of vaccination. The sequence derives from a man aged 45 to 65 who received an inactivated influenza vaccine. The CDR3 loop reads CASSGYRTDSYNEQFF. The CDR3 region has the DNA TGTGCCAGCAGCGGGTATCGGACGGACTCCTACAATGAGCAGTTCTTC.